What follows are 5 T cell receptor beta chains derived from one specimen sequenced in a study of cytomegalovirus exposure and HLA in healthy donors. PCR primers comprised 60 Vbeta and 13 Jbeta primers. Only in-frame clones appear in the TCRdb table, and some are missing; sequencing was by immunoSEQ multiplex PCR. The sample shows 100,000 to 150,000 clones, under 10% of them seen only once. The sample was PBMCs. The receptor set was obtained from a woman in her forties in good health and CMV-seropositive.

This clone was observed a handful of times. The rearrangement links TRBV27 to TRBJ1-1; TRBD1 matches 7 bases. Per the germline V gene, CDR1 is MNHEY and CDR2 is SMNVEV (reference sequence). V shed 2 bases, J shed 0 bases, and the junction held 9 bases outside the gene matches. The CDR3 is 17 amino acids. The CDR3 DNA is TGTGCCAGCAGTTTACTTGCAGGGGGTGTCCTGAACACTGAAGCTTTCTTT. Amino acid sequence: CASSLLAGGVLNTEAFF.

This clone was seen a handful of times. The chain combines TRBV2 with TRBJ1-6; D is uncertain. Germline CDR1 SNHLY, CDR2 FYNNEI. This CDR3 region has 12 residues. With 6 bases removed from V and 7 bases from J, the gap between germline ends came to 7 bases. As DNA, the CDR3 is TGTGCCAGCAGAAAGGAGAATTCACCCCTCCACTTT. Residues: CASRKENSPLHF.

This clone has a handful of counts. The rearrangement links TRBV5-1 to TRBJ2-7; D might be TRBD1 (5 bases). The CDR3 consists of 16 residues. V was pared by 0 bases and J by 0 bases, with 13 bases between. Germline loops: CDR1 SGHRS, CDR2 YFSETQ. The CDR3 protein is CASSLAPTQGSYEQYF. Written as DNA, the CDR3 is TGCGCCAGCAGCTTGGCGCCGACTCAGGGCTCCTACGAGCAGTACTTC.

This clone was observed a handful of times. The rearrangement joins TRBV21-1 to TRBJ1-1; no check of the table's D call, TRBD1, against the DNA was made. TRBV21-1 is a listed pseudogene. The length of the CDR3 is 14 residues. The CDR3 here is CASRKRDSYTEAFF. CDR3 nucleotide sequence: TGTGCCAGCCGCAAGAGGGACAGTTACACTGAAGCTTTCTTT.

The chain is built from TRBV6-1 and TRBJ2-7, with 7 bases aligning to TRBD2. The length of the CDR3 is 16 residues. CDR1 is MNHNS and CDR2 is SASEGT in the germline V gene. V shed 3 bases and J 1 base; nucleotides not matched to a gene: 9. Here the CDR3 reads CASSDFQRGGSYEQYF. CDR3 sequence (DNA): TGTGCCAGCAGTGACTTTCAGCGGGGTGGGTCCTACGAGCAGTACTTC.